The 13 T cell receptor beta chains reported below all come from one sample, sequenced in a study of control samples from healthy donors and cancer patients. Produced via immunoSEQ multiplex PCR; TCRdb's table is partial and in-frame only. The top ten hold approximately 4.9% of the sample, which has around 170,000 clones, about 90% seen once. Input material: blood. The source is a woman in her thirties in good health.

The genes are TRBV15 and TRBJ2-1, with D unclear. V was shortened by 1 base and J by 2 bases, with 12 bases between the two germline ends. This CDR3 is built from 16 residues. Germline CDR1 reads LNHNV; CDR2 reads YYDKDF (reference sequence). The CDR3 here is CATSRAAPGTYNEQFF. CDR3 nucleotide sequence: TGTGCCACCAGCAGAGCCGCCCCAGGCACCTACAATGAGCAGTTCTTC.

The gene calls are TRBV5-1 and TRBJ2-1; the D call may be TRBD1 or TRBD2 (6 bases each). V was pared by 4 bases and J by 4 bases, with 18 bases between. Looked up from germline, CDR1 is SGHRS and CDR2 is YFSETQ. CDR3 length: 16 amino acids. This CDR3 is CASSLGGLAGYNEQFF. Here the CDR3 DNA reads TGCGCCAGCAGCCTGGGGGGCCTGGCCGGATACAATGAGCAGTTCTTC.

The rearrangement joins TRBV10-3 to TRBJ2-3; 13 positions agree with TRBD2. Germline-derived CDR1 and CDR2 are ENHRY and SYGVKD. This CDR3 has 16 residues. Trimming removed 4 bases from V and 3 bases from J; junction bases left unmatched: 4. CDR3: CAISGGLAGWTDTQYF. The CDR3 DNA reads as TGTGCCATCAGTGGGGGACTAGCGGGGTGGACAGATACGCAGTATTTT.

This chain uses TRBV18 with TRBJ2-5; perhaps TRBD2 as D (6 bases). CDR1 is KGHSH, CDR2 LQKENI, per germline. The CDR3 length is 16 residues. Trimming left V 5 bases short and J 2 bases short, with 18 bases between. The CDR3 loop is CASSSPWRGGQETQYF. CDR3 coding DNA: TGTGCCAGCTCATCCCCGTGGCGGGGTGGTCAAGAGACCCAGTACTTC.

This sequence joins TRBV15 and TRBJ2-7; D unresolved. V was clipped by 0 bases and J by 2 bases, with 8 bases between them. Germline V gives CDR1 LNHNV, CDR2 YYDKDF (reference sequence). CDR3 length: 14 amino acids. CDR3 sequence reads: CATSRDLAAYEQYF. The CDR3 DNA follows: TGTGCCACCAGCAGAGATTTGGCAGCCTACGAGCAGTACTTC. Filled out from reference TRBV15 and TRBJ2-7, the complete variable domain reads DAMVIQNPRYQVTQFGKPVTLSCSQTLNHNVMYWYQQKSSQAPKLLFHYYDKDFNNEADTPDNFQSRRPNTSFCFLDIRSPGLGDTAMYLCATSRDLAAYEQYFGPGTRLTVT.

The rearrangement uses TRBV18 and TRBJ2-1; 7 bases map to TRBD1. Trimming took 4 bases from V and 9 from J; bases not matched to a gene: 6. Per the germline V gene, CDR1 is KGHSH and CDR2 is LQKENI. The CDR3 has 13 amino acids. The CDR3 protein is CASSLTGVVEQFF. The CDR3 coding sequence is TGTGCCAGCTCACTAACAGGGGTAGTTGAGCAGTTCTTC.

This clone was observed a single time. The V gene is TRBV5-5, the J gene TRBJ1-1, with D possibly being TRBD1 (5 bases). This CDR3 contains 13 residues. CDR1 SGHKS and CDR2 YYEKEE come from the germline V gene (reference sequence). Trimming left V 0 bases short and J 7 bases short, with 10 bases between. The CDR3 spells CASSLARGDEAFF. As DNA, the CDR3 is TGTGCCAGCAGCTTGGCCAGAGGGGATGAAGCTTTCTTT.

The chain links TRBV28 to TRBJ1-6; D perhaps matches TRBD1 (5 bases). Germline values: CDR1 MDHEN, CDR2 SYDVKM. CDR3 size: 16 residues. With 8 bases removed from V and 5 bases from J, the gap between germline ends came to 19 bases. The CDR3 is CASSPGGARNNSPLHF. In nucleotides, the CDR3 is TGTGCCAGCTCCCCCGGCGGGGCCAGGAATAATTCACCCCTCCACTTT.

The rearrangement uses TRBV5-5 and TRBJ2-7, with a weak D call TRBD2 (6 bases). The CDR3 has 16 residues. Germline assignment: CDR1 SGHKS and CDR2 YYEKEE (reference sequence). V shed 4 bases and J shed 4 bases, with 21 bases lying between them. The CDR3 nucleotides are TGTGCCAGCAGCCCCCCCTTTGGGGAGGCCGTGTACGAGCAGTACTTC. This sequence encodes CASSPPFGEAVYEQYF.

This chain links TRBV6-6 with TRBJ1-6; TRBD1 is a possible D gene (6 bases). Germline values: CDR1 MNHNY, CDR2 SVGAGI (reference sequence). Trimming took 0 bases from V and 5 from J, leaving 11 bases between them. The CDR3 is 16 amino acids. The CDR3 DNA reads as TGTGCCAGCAGTTACTCACAGGGCAATAATAATTCACCCCTCCACTTT. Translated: CASSYSQGNNNSPLHF.

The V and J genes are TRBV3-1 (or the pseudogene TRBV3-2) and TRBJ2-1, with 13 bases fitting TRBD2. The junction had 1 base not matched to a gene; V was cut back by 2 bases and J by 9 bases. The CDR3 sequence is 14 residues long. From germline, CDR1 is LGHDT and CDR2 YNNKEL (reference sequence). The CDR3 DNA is TGTGCCAGCAGCCAAACTAGCGGGAGGGGTGAGCAGTTCTTC. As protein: CASSQTSGRGEQFF.

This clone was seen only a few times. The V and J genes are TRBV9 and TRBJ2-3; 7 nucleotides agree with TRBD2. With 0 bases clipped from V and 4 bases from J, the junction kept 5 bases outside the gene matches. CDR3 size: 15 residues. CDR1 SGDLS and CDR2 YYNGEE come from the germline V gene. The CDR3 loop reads CASSVGSGRPDTQYF. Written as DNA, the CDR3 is TGTGCCAGCAGCGTAGGCTCCGGGAGGCCAGATACGCAGTATTTT. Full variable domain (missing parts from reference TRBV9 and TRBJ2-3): DSGVTQTPKHLITATGQRVTLRCSPRSGDLSVYWYQQSLDQGLQFLIQYYNGEERAKGNILERFSAQQFPDLHSELNLSSLELGDSALYFCASSVGSGRPDTQYFGPGTRLTVL.

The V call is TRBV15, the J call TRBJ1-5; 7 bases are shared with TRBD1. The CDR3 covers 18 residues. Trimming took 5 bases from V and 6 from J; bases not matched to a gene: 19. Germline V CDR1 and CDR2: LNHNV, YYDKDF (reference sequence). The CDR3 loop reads CATSLGLGKGATGQPQHF. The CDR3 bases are TGTGCCACCAGCCTAGGTTTGGGGAAGGGGGCGACGGGTCAGCCCCAGCATTTT. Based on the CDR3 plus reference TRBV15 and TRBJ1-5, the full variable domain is DAMVIQNPRYQVTQFGKPVTLSCSQTLNHNVMYWYQQKSSQAPKLLFHYYDKDFNNEADTPDNFQSRRPNTSFCFLDIRSPGLGDTAMYLCATSLGLGKGATGQPQHFGDGTRLSIL.